A single sample gave rise to the 15 T cell receptor beta chains below, sequenced in a study of T cell responses to AZD1222 COVID-19 vaccine. Profiling relied on immunoSEQ multiplex PCR, and the TCRdb table lists in-frame clones only, not all of them. The data show about 120,000 clones, 70% to 90% seen once. The sequencing here drew on peripheral blood, taken on day 0 of AZD1222 vaccination. These receptors came from an adult in good health.

CDR3 in amino acids: CASSLNLGYNEQFF. As DNA, the CDR3 is TGTGCCAGCAGCTTAAATCTGGGATACAATGAGCAGTTCTTC. The chain is built from TRBV7-9 and TRBJ2-1; D call uncertain. Germline lookup yields CDR1 SEHNR and CDR2 FQNEAQ (reference sequence). The CDR3 has 14 amino acids. V lost 2 bases, J lost 4 bases, and 9 bases lay in between. Filled out from reference TRBV7-9 and TRBJ2-1, the complete variable domain reads DTGVSQNPRHKITKRGQNVTFRCDPISEHNRLYWYRQTLGQGPEFLTYFQNEAQLEKSRLLSDRFSAERPKGSFSTLEIQRTEQGDSAMYLCASSLNLGYNEQFFGPGTRLTVL.

The chain uses TRBV25-1 and TRBJ2-7; possibly TRBD1 for D (5 bases). Germline values: CDR1 MGHDK, CDR2 SYGVNS. V lost 7 bases, J lost 3 bases, and 22 bases lay in between. The CDR3 contains 16 residues. The chain's CDR3 is CASNTNSRVGDYEQYF. The DNA for the CDR3 is TGTGCCAGCAATACTAACAGCAGGGTTGGTGACTACGAGCAGTACTTC.

The gene calls are TRBV9 and TRBJ2-3; TRBD2 is a possible D gene (5 bases). V was cut by 0 bases and J by 2 bases, with 10 bases left in between. Germline CDR1 reads SGDLS; CDR2 reads YYNGEE. The CDR3 extends over 15 amino acids. This CDR3 reads CASSVGTGATDTQYF. In DNA form, the CDR3 reads TGTGCCAGCAGCGTAGGGACTGGAGCCACAGATACGCAGTATTTT. Full variable domain (missing parts from reference TRBV9 and TRBJ2-3): DSGVTQTPKHLITATGQRVTLRCSPRSGDLSVYWYQQSLDQGLQFLIQYYNGEERAKGNILERFSAQQFPDLHSELNLSSLELGDSALYFCASSVGTGATDTQYFGPGTRLTVL.

J is TRBJ2-4 and V is TRBV4-2, with a weak D call TRBD1 (5 bases). The CDR3 covers 14 residues. CDR1 and CDR2 from the germline V gene are LGHNA and YNFKEQ. V lost 0 bases, J lost 8 bases, and 11 bases lay in between. The CDR3 is CASSQEGALDIQYF. CDR3 DNA sequence: TGTGCCAGCAGCCAAGAAGGGGCCTTAGACATTCAGTACTTC.

The chain couples TRBV6-1 to TRBJ1-1; D unclear. The CDR3 is made up of 16 amino acids. Germline CDR1 is MNHNS and CDR2 is SASEGT. The germline V and J ends were trimmed by 2 bases and 7 bases, with 20 bases remaining between them. The CDR3 DNA sequence: TGTGCCAGCAGTGAACGGAGGGCAACGAATGACTTTGAAGCTTTCTTT. Translation gives CASSERRATNDFEAFF.

V is TRBV7-8 and J is TRBJ1-2; D not certain. Trimming pared 0 bases from V and 3 bases from J, leaving 5 bases between. CDR1 is SGHVS and CDR2 is FQNEAQ in the germline V gene. The CDR3 sequence is 13 residues long. In DNA, the CDR3 is TGTGCCAGCAGCTTAGCACGGGACTATGGCTACACCTTC. Amino acid sequence: CASSLARDYGYTF.

This clone occurred once. Other DNA sequences in this specimen translate into the identical CDR3. This chain connects TRBV12-3 or TRBV12-4 to TRBJ1-1, with D hard to call. CDR3 size: 13 residues. V shed 2 bases and J shed 0 bases, with 4 bases lying between them. CDR3 DNA: TGTGCCAGCAGTTTAAAAATGAACACTGAAGCTTTCTTT. It translates to CASSLKMNTEAFF.

This chain connects TRBV6-5 to TRBJ1-3, with unresolved D. CDR3 size: 16 residues. V was shortened by 0 bases and J by 2 bases, with 11 bases between the two germline ends. Germline CDR1 MNHEY, CDR2 SVGAGI. CDR3 coding DNA: TGTGCCAGCAGTTACTCGCATGACTTTGCTGGAAACACCATATATTTT. Translating gives CASSYSHDFAGNTIYF.

The V gene is TRBV7-9, the J gene TRBJ1-6; 11 positions agree with TRBD1. Germline CDR1 is SEHNR and CDR2 is FQNEAQ (reference sequence). The CDR3 spans 14 residues. The junction had 3 bases not matched to a gene; V was cut back by 8 bases and J by 6 bases. In nucleotides, the CDR3 is TGTGCCAGCGGGACAGGGGGAACTAATTCACCCCTCCACTTT. Its translation: CASGTGGTNSPLHF.

The chain joins TRBV6-5 to TRBJ1-2; unclear D gene. The CDR3 length is 15 residues. V was clipped by 3 bases and J by 1 base, with 12 bases between them. CDR1 and CDR2 from the germline V gene are MNHEY and SVGAGI. The CDR3 region is CASSYTSQSNYGYTF. The DNA for the CDR3 is TGTGCCAGCAGTTATACTTCCCAGAGTAACTATGGCTACACCTTC.

The gene calls are TRBV5-1 and TRBJ1-6, with D perhaps TRBD1 (5 bases). Trimming stripped 3 bases from V and 7 bases from J, with 5 bases between. This CDR3 spans 12 amino acids. Per the germline V gene, CDR1 is SGHRS and CDR2 is YFSETQ. CDR3 sequence: CASSWDNSPLHF. The CDR3 coding sequence is TGCGCCAGCAGCTGGGACAATTCACCCCTCCACTTT.

The chain couples TRBV29-1 to TRBJ2-7; 8 bases fit TRBD1. There are 12 residues in the CDR3. The germline V gene has CDR1 SQVTM and CDR2 ANQGSEA. Unmatched junction bases numbered 3, after V lost 4 bases and J lost 4 bases. The CDR3 coding sequence is TGCAGCGTTGCTCAGGGGGCATACGAGCAGTACTTC. Encoded protein: CSVAQGAYEQYF.

The chain couples TRBV6-1 to TRBJ2-7, with D unclear. The CDR3 runs to 11 residues. Germline lookup yields CDR1 MNHNS and CDR2 SASEGT. V shed 3 bases and J shed 5 bases, with 5 bases lying between them. Here the CDR3 reads CASSEFHEQYF. CDR3 in DNA: TGTGCCAGCAGTGAGTTCCACGAGCAGTACTTC.

The V and J genes are TRBV9 and TRBJ2-2; D unresolved. Germline CDR1 reads SGDLS; CDR2 reads YYNGEE. Trimming left V 0 bases short and J 7 bases short, with 16 bases between. This CDR3 comprises 16 residues. The CDR3 DNA reads TGTGCCAGCAGCGTAGAGGCCGGACCCACCAGCGGGGAGCTGTTTTTT. Translating gives CASSVEAGPTSGELFF. Full variable domain (remainder filled in from reference TRBV9 and TRBJ2-2): DSGVTQTPKHLITATGQRVTLRCSPRSGDLSVYWYQQSLDQGLQFLIQYYNGEERAKGNILERFSAQQFPDLHSELNLSSLELGDSALYFCASSVEAGPTSGELFFGEGSRLTVL.

This rearrangement joins TRBV7-9 to TRBJ1-5; D possibly corresponds to TRBD1 (6 bases). This CDR3 contains 15 residues. Germline CDR1 reads SEHNR; CDR2 reads FQNEAQ (reference sequence). Trimming pared 1 base from V and 4 bases from J, leaving 11 bases between. The CDR3 region is CASSLDGTPNQPQHF. DNA for the CDR3: TGTGCCAGCAGCTTAGATGGGACACCAAATCAGCCCCAGCATTTT.